These 3 T cell receptor beta chains originate from one sample sequenced in a study of control samples from healthy donors and cancer patients (dated by TCRdb to 2020 to 2022). Libraries were built with the immunoSEQ multiplex PCR assay. The clones in this table, taken by TCRdb from immuneACCESS, are in-frame only. Not every clone is retained; where verified, under half of the shortfall comes from an unresolved V gene, and the cause of the rest is unknown. Within this sample are about 120,000 clones, with around 90% of them counted one time only. The top ten hold almost 40% of the sample. Source material: blood. These receptors originate from a middle-aged man in good health.

The rearrangement links TRBV3-1 (or the pseudogene TRBV3-2) to TRBJ2-3; possibly TRBD1 or TRBD2 for D (5 bases each). Germline V gene data show CDR1 as LGHDT and CDR2 as YNNKEL (reference sequence). V gave up 0 bases and J gave up 2 bases, with 12 bases separating them. This CDR3 has 16 amino acids. CDR3 sequence (DNA): TGTGCCAGCAGCCAAGATCGTCGGGGCATCACAGATACGCAGTATTTT. It specifies CASSQDRRGITDTQYF.

The V gene is TRBV7-2, the J gene TRBJ2-7; weak D call: TRBD1 (5 bases). Germline V gives CDR1 SGHTA, CDR2 FQGNSA. The CDR3 is 15 residues long. V was clipped by 1 base and J by 1 base, with 11 bases between them. The CDR3 here is CASSLVSDSSYEQYF. The DNA for the CDR3 is TGTGCCAGCAGCTTAGTAAGTGACAGTTCCTACGAGCAGTACTTC.

The V and J genes are TRBV4-2 and TRBJ2-4; 10 nucleotides line up with TRBD1. CDR1 is LGHNA, CDR2 YNFKEQ, per germline. The CDR3 has 15 residues. The junction had 7 bases not matched to a gene; V was cut back by 0 bases and J by 11 bases. This CDR3 reads CASSQDQGQGIFQYF. DNA for the CDR3: TGTGCCAGCAGCCAAGATCAGGGACAGGGGATATTTCAGTACTTC.